This T cell receptor (beta chain) stems from a study of cytomegalovirus exposure and HLA in healthy donors. In the PCR, 60 Vbeta and 13 Jbeta primers were used. Only in-frame clones appear in the TCRdb table, and some are missing; sequencing was by immunoSEQ multiplex PCR. Among 95,000 to 150,000 clones, 77% were seen once, and the ten largest hold 3.7%. This clone appeared once. The antigen is not known. Other DNA sequences of this sample code for an identical CDR3. Broader study findings: Serostatus for CMV was the only available immune exposure information.

Trimming took 1 base from V and 5 from J; bases not matched to a gene: 2. Germline V gene lookup returns CDR1 LNHDA and CDR2 SQIVND (reference sequence). This CDR3 comprises 14 residues. This clonotype originated in a human donor in good health. Sequenced sample: PBMCs. This chain connects TRBV19 to TRBJ1-2, with TRBD1 identical over 9 bases. Here the CDR3 reads CASSIGTGAYGYTF. CDR3 nucleotide sequence: TGTGCCAGTAGTATAGGGACAGGGGCTTATGGCTACACCTTC.